The clone carrying this T cell receptor (beta chain) was counted once. Its antigen remains unidentified. This entry belongs to a study of shared clonotypes between healthy human individuals. On the study more broadly: Three plates each covered CD4 naive and memory; CD8 naive two, CD8 memory one.

The germline V gene encodes CDR1 SGHTS and CDR2 YDEGEE. The CDR3 totals 14 residues. The V and J ends lost 4 bases and 5 bases, in that order; junction bases with no gene match: 6. The naive CD8 subset, CD45RO-negative cells positively selected for CCR7, excluded terminally differentiated effector memory CD45RA+ cells. Assay: immunoSEQ multiplex PCR; the TCRdb copy retains only in-frame clones and omits some. The table lists under 850,000 clones, over 90% of them singletons, with 20% to 30% in the top ten. Whole-study results and caveats: Read depth was anticipated to influence clonotype sharing among donors.

V is TRBV5-8 and J is TRBJ1-5; 7 nucleotides agree with TRBD1. Sequenced input: naive CD8+ T cells sorted from blood. The origin of this receptor is a man aged 30 to 45 in good health. The CDR3 region is CASSGTERYQPQHF. CDR3 coding DNA: TGTGCCAGCAGCGGGACAGAGAGATATCAGCCCCAGCATTTT.